The 5 T cell receptor beta chains listed next were all sequenced from one sample in a study of T cell responses to AZD1222 COVID-19 vaccine. The protocol was immunoSEQ multiplex PCR, while the TCRdb copy is restricted to in-frame clones and leaves out a portion. The data show some 150,000 clones, over 80% seen once. Sequenced material: peripheral blood, taken 28 days after the second dose of the MenACWY control vaccine. Receptors originate from an adult who received the MenACWY meningococcal vaccine as a control.

This clone was recorded a few times. The chain uses TRBV19 and TRBJ1-2; D possibly corresponds to TRBD1 (5 bases). The germline V and J ends were trimmed by 6 bases and 4 bases, with 15 bases remaining between them. Germline V gene data show CDR1 as LNHDA and CDR2 as SQIVND (reference sequence). This CDR3 contains 14 residues. This CDR3 reads CASRSAGAGYGYTF. In DNA, the CDR3 is TGTGCCAGTAGATCAGCCGGGGCTGGCTATGGCTACACCTTC.

V and J are TRBV20-1 and TRBJ2-4; D might be TRBD2 (5 bases). The CDR3 consists of 11 residues. The V and J ends lost 3 bases and 12 bases respectively, with 12 bases between them. Germline CDR1 DFQATT, CDR2 SNEGSKA (reference sequence). In DNA form, the CDR3 reads TGCAGTGCTAGGGGCACGGAGGCTCAGTACTTC. Translating gives CSARGTEAQYF.

The V gene is TRBV5-6, the J gene TRBJ2-1; perhaps TRBD2 as D (5 bases). The length of the CDR3 is 15 residues. Trimming removed 1 base at V and 6 bases at J, with 14 bases between. Germline CDR1 and CDR2: SGHDT and YYEEEE. The CDR3 is CASSLRGVSGNEQFF. The CDR3 DNA reads TGTGCCAGCAGCTTGCGGGGAGTCTCGGGCAATGAGCAGTTCTTC.

The chain carries TRBV4-1 and TRBJ2-2; 10 bases match TRBD2. V trimming: 6 bases; J trimming: 4 bases; junction bases outside the gene matches: 8. The CDR3 runs 16 residues. Germline V gene data show CDR1 as MGHRA and CDR2 as YSYEKL. The CDR3, as DNA: TGCGCCAGCAGGGGTCTAGCGGGAGTGGGCACCGGGGAGCTGTTTTTT. Translating it yields CASRGLAGVGTGELFF.

This clone was counted a single time. The chain employs TRBV4-2 and TRBJ2-3; D is tentatively TRBD1 or TRBD2 (6 bases each). This CDR3 spans 14 amino acids. CDR1 is LGHNA, CDR2 YNFKEQ, per germline. V lost 4 bases and J 1 base, leaving 9 bases between the germline ends. In nucleotides, the CDR3 is TGTGCCAGCAGCCTCGGGGGCGGCACAGATACGCAGTATTTT. Protein: CASSLGGGTDTQYF.